The source of this T cell receptor beta chain is a study of control samples from healthy donors and cancer patients. TCRdb's table, derived via immunoSEQ multiplex PCR, lists solely in-frame clones and lacks some. The table includes 130,000 or so clones, under 95% detected once. Trimming cost V 2 bases and J 5 bases; bases outside gene matches: 5. Germline V CDR1 and CDR2: SGHNT, YYREEE (reference sequence). This CDR3 comprises 15 residues. Sequenced: blood. This TCR was sampled from a man between 18 and 35 years old in good health. The chain employs TRBV5-4 and TRBJ2-5; 11 bases are shared with TRBD2. For the CDR3, the DNA is TGTGCCAGCAGCTTCTCTAGCGGGGGGCGTGAGACCCAGTACTTC. This translates into CASSFSSGGRETQYF.